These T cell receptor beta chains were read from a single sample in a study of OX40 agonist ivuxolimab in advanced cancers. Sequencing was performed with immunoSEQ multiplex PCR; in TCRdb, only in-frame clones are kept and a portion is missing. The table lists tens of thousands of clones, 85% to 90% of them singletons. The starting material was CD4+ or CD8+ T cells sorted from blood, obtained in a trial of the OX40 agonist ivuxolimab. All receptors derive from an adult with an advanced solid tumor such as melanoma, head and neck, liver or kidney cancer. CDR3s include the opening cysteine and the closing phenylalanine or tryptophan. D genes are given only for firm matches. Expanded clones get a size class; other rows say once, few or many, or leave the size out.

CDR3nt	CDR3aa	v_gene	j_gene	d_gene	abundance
TGTGCCAGCAGTCCCGGGACAGGGTTCTACGAGCAGTACTTC	CASSPGTGFYEQYF	TRBV27	TRBJ2-7	TRBD1	.
TGTGCCAGCAGTTACTCTCCAGGGGCCGCTGGAAACACCATATATTTT	CASSYSPGAAGNTIYF	TRBV6-5	TRBJ1-3	.	.
TGTGCCACCAGCCCCCGAGCTGAGGAGACCCAGTACTTC	CATSPRAEETQYF	TRBV15	TRBJ2-5	.	.
TGCGCCAGCAGCTCCGGTGGGGGGCCCTCTGAAGCTTTCTTT	CASSSGGGPSEAFF	TRBV5-1	TRBJ1-1	.	.
TGTGCCAGCAGCGCCGCCGGGACTATATACCTCCCGGAGACCCAGTACTTC	CASSAAGTIYLPETQYF	TRBV9	TRBJ2-5	TRBD2	.
TGTGCCAGTAGTATAGAACCGGACCCGCGGAATAATTCACCCCTCCACTTT	CASSIEPDPRNNSPLHF	TRBV19	TRBJ1-6	.	.
TGTGCCAGTAGACCCCGGCTAGCGGGAGGGCCGTACAATGAGCAGTTCTTC	CASRPRLAGGPYNEQFF	TRBV19	TRBJ2-1	TRBD2	.
TGTGCCAGTAGTCCGTTAGGGGGCCACACTGAAGCTTTCTTT	CASSPLGGHTEAFF	TRBV19	TRBJ1-1	TRBD1	.
TGTGCCAGCAGCTTTTTTCTAGCGGGAGCCGGAGGGTCCTACGAGCAGTACTTC	CASSFFLAGAGGSYEQYF	TRBV11-2	TRBJ2-7	TRBD2	once
TGTGCCAGCAGTTCGGGACAGGGATCCTACGAGCAGTACTTC	CASSSGQGSYEQYF	TRBV6-6	TRBJ2-7	TRBD1	.
TGTGCCAGTAGTTCAGATGGGGAGCAGTTTAATGAAAAACTGTTTTTT	CASSSDGEQFNEKLFF	TRBV19	TRBJ1-4	.	.
TGTGCCAGCAGCTTAGTGGGCTCTAGCACAGATACGCAGTATTTT	CASSLVGSSTDTQYF	TRBV13	TRBJ2-3	.	.
TGTGCCCGAATTTCACTAAACAATGAGCAGTTCTTC	CARISLNNEQFF	TRBV30	TRBJ2-1	.	.
TGTGCCAGCAGTTCATGGGCTAGCTCCCACGAGCAGTACTTC	CASSSWASSHEQYF	TRBV6-5	TRBJ2-7	.	.
TGTGCCAGCAGCTTGGACAGTCGCAATTCACCCCTCCACTTT	CASSLDSRNSPLHF	TRBV7-3	TRBJ1-6	.	.
TGTGCCAGCAGCCAACTTCTTGTCATGAACACTGAAGCTTTCTTT	CASSQLLVMNTEAFF	TRBV14	TRBJ1-1	.	.